These 7 T cell receptor beta chains were sequenced from one sample in a study of blood T cell repertoires in COVID-19. Libraries were prepared by immunoSEQ multiplex PCR; TCRdb keeps only in-frame clonotypes and omits some of them. The profile shows some 78,000 clones, approximately 86% of them singletons. The material sequenced was peripheral blood. The receptors come from a man between 45 and 60 years old with active or convalescent COVID-19.

In this sample, this clone turned up once. V is TRBV4-1 and J is TRBJ2-1; 8 nucleotides line up with TRBD1. The germline V gene has CDR1 MGHRA and CDR2 YSYEKL. CDR3 size: 16 residues. The V and J ends lost 1 base and 4 bases, in that order; junction bases with no gene match: 6. The chain's CDR3 is CASSQAGQAGYNEQFF. CDR3 in DNA: TGCGCCAGCAGCCAAGCGGGACAGGCGGGGTACAATGAGCAGTTCTTC.

The chain combines TRBV7-9 with TRBJ1-1, with D unclear. The CDR3 covers 15 residues. In germline, CDR1 is SEHNR, CDR2 FQNEAQ (reference sequence). V gave up 3 bases and J gave up 0 bases, with 11 bases separating them. CDR3: CASSFRESLNTEAFF. CDR3 nucleotide sequence: TGTGCCAGCAGCTTCCGGGAGTCCTTGAACACTGAAGCTTTCTTT.

The chain recombines TRBV28 with TRBJ2-6; maybe TRBD1 (6 bases). This CDR3 contains 18 residues. The V end was cut by 5 bases, the J end by 0 bases, with 17 bases between. CDR1 and CDR2 (germline): MDHEN, SYDVKM. In DNA, the CDR3 is TGTGCCAGCAGTACCACCGGGACATTCGACTCTGGGGCCAACGTCCTGACTTTC. It encodes CASSTTGTFDSGANVLTF.

Regarding this clone: The junction differs from germline at one of its ends, possibly a read error. The chain is built from TRBV4-1 and TRBJ2-2; perhaps TRBD2 as D (6 bases). This CDR3 has 16 amino acids. Germline V gene lookup returns CDR1 MGHRA and CDR2 YSYEKL. Here the CDR3 reads CASSKEEGRNTGELFF. CDR3 nucleotides: TGCGCCAGCAGCAAAGAGGAGGGGCGGAACACCGGGGAGCTGTTTTTT.

V is TRBV2 and J is TRBJ1-6; 9 nucleotides match TRBD1. V dropped 10 bases and J dropped 9; count of bases not matched to a gene: 4. The CDR3 sequence is 12 residues long. CDR1 SNHLY and CDR2 FYNNEI come from the germline V gene. CDR3 sequence: CATGTGSSPLHF. DNA of the CDR3: TGTGCCACCGGGACAGGGAGTTCACCCCTCCACTTT.

The V call is TRBV28, the J call TRBJ1-4; TRBD1 aligns across 7 bases. Germline-derived CDR1 and CDR2 are MDHEN and SYDVKM. The V segment lost 5 bases and the J segment 0 bases; nucleotides outside the gene matches: 9. CDR3 size: 17 residues. The CDR3 region has the DNA TGTGCCAGCAGTGGGCTGACAGGGCCCGCAACTAATGAAAAACTGTTTTTT. Translating it yields CASSGLTGPATNEKLFF. The full variable domain, rest sourced from reference TRBV28 and TRBJ1-4, is DVKVTQSSRYLVKRTGEKVFLECVQDMDHENMFWYRQDPGLGLRLIYFSYDVKMKEKGDIPEGYSVSREKKERFSLILESASTNQTSMYLCASSGLTGPATNEKLFFGSGTQLSVL.

The chain links TRBV5-1 to TRBJ2-3, with 11 bases that match TRBD2. The CDR3 has 16 amino acids. J gave up 5 bases and V 0 bases, and 5 bases lay outside the gene matches. Germline CDR1 SGHRS, CDR2 YFSETQ. CDR3 coding DNA: TGCGCCAGCAGCTTGGCACCTAGCGGGGGGCAAGATACGCAGTATTTT. Residues: CASSLAPSGGQDTQYF.